These 26 T cell receptor beta chains were sequenced from one sample in a study of T cell responses to AZD1222 COVID-19 vaccine. Method: immunoSEQ multiplex PCR; TCRdb's copy keeps in-frame clones and lacks some. Among around 140,000 clones listed, 91% were seen once. Specimen: peripheral blood, collected 28 days after the second AZD1222 dose. These receptors all come from an adult who received the AZD1222 COVID-19 vaccine.

The chain recombines TRBV5-1 with TRBJ1-5; D ambiguous. Looked up from germline, CDR1 is SGHRS and CDR2 is YFSETQ. The CDR3 spans 16 residues. V dropped 6 bases and J dropped 1 base, with 17 bases sitting between them. The CDR3 bases are TGCGCCAGCAACCCTGCGGGGAAAGGGAGCAATCAGCCCCAGCATTTT. This codes for CASNPAGKGSNQPQHF. The complete variable domain, with remaining parts taken from reference TRBV5-1 and TRBJ1-5, reads KAGVTQTPRYLIKTRGQQVTLSCSPISGHRSVSWYQQTPGQGLQFLFEYFSETQRNKGNFPGRFSGRQFSNSRSEMNVSTLELGDSALYLCASNPAGKGSNQPQHFGDGTRLSIL.

The table lists this clone with a few counts. The V and J genes are TRBV18 and TRBJ2-7, with D uncertain. CDR1 is KGHSH, CDR2 LQKENI, per germline. V was pared by 3 bases and J by 4 bases, with 10 bases between. This CDR3 contains 13 residues. This chain's CDR3 is CASSPGAKYEQYF. CDR3 bases: TGTGCCAGCTCACCCGGTGCCAAGTACGAGCAGTACTTC.

The chain employs TRBV19 and TRBJ2-2, with D possibly being TRBD2 (7 bases). The V end was cut by 0 bases, the J end by 3 bases, with 11 bases between. Germline V gene data show CDR1 as LNHDA and CDR2 as SQIVND (reference sequence). CDR3 length: 16 amino acids. The CDR3 coding sequence is TGTGCCAGTAGTATAGATCGGGGGGCCGACACCGGGGAGCTGTTTTTT. Translation: CASSIDRGADTGELFF.

The J gene is TRBJ1-3, the V gene TRBV3-1 (or the pseudogene TRBV3-2); D uncertain. Germline assignment: CDR1 LGHDT and CDR2 YNNKEL (reference sequence). The CDR3 has 15 residues. The V end lost 0 bases, the J end lost 2 bases, and 8 bases lay between the germline ends. CDR3 protein: CASSQDLIPGNTIYF. The CDR3, as DNA: TGTGCCAGCAGCCAAGACCTCATCCCTGGAAACACCATATATTTT.

V and J are TRBV7-2 and TRBJ2-1; 7 nucleotides match TRBD2. Germline loops: CDR1 SGHTA, CDR2 FQGNSA. Losses at the gene ends were 6 bases for V and 12 bases for J; bases not matched to a gene: 14. This CDR3 has 14 amino acids. Here the CDR3 DNA reads TGTGCCAGCAGTAATCTACAGGCGGGAGTGGGGCAGTTCTTC. It is translated as CASSNLQAGVGQFF. The entire variable domain, with the rest obtained from reference TRBV7-2 and TRBJ2-1, is as follows: GAGVSQSPSNKVTEKGKDVELRCDPISGHTALYWYRQSLGQGLEFLIYFQGNSAPDKSGLPSDRFSAERTGGSVSTLTIQRTQQEDSAVYLCASSNLQAGVGQFFGPGTRLTVL.

V gene TRBV5-6 combines with J gene TRBJ2-1; D perhaps matches TRBD2 (7 bases). Trimming pared 5 bases from V and 1 base from J, leaving 13 bases between. Germline V lookup: CDR1 SGHDT, CDR2 YYEEEE. The CDR3 runs 15 residues. CDR3 nucleotides: TGTGCCAGCAGACGCGGGGGCCTTTCCTACAATGAGCAGTTCTTC. Amino acid sequence: CASRRGGLSYNEQFF. The variable domain in full, completed from reference TRBV5-6 and TRBJ2-1, reads DAGVTQSPTHLIKTRGQQVTLRCSPKSGHDTVSWYQQALGQGPQFIFQYYEEEERQRGNFPDRFSGHQFPNYSSELNVNALLLGDSALYLCASRRGGLSYNEQFFGPGTRLTVL.

The chain links TRBV5-1 to TRBJ1-1, with a weak D call TRBD1 (6 bases). The CDR3 length is 14 residues. Germline CDR1 and CDR2: SGHRS and YFSETQ. V shed 5 bases and J shed 4 bases, with 15 bases lying between them. Here the CDR3 reads CASRYRERSTEAFF. The CDR3 DNA is TGCGCCAGCAGATACAGGGAGAGGAGCACTGAAGCTTTCTTT.

The J gene is TRBJ2-1, the V gene TRBV6-2 or TRBV6-3; 8 positions agree with TRBD2. The CDR3 sequence is 16 residues long. The V segment lost 0 bases and the J segment 4 bases; nucleotides outside the gene matches: 5. The V gene's germline CDR1 is MNHEY and CDR2 SVGEGT. The CDR3 DNA reads as TGTGCCAGCAGTTACTCGGGGCGCGGGGGGTACAATGAGCAGTTCTTC. It yields the protein CASSYSGRGGYNEQFF.

The chain recombines TRBV7-2 with TRBJ1-6, with unresolved D. CDR1 is SGHTA, CDR2 FQGNSA, per germline. V gave up 6 bases and J gave up 14 bases, with 14 bases separating them. This CDR3 comprises 12 residues. The DNA of the CDR3 is TGTGCCAGCAGTCCGGGCACCTTTTCCCTCCACTTT. Encoded protein: CASSPGTFSLHF.

This sequence joins TRBV12-5 and TRBJ1-6, with D perhaps matching TRBD1 (6 bases). The CDR3 length is 12 residues. V was pared by 2 bases and J by 11 bases, with 7 bases between. CDR1 is LGHNT, CDR2 FRNRAP, per germline. The CDR3 coding sequence is TGTGCTAGTGGTTTGCACAGGGCACCCCTCCACTTT. Protein: CASGLHRAPLHF.

This clone was seen a single time. The chain links TRBV9 to TRBJ1-6; D might be TRBD1 (6 bases). The CDR3 runs 15 residues. Germline CDR1 reads SGDLS; CDR2 reads YYNGEE. V lost 0 bases to trimming and J lost 7 bases, with 11 bases between them. DNA for the CDR3: TGTGCCAGCAGCGTAGCTGGACAGCGGAATTCACCCCTCCACTTT. Translation: CASSVAGQRNSPLHF.

The J gene is TRBJ1-5, the V gene TRBV3-1 (or the pseudogene TRBV3-2); tentatively, D is TRBD1 (5 bases). The CDR3 sequence is 13 residues long. Germline V lookup: CDR1 LGHDT, CDR2 YNNKEL (reference sequence). Trimming removed 4 bases at V and 5 bases at J, with 9 bases between. CDR3 coding DNA: TGTGCCAGCAGCCCTACCAGGGATCAGCCCCAGCATTTT. Its protein is CASSPTRDQPQHF.

CDR3 DNA sequence: TGTGCCAGTAGTATGTTCGGGACAGCCACACCCTGGGGCTACACCTTC. This encodes CASSMFGTATPWGYTF. The rearrangement joins TRBV19 to TRBJ1-2; 7 nucleotides agree with TRBD1. The CDR3 loop spans 16 amino acids. Trimming took 3 bases from V and 8 from J; bases not matched to a gene: 15. Germline loops: CDR1 LNHDA, CDR2 SQIVND (reference sequence).

This rearrangement joins TRBV29-1 to TRBJ1-4; the D gene is possibly TRBD1 (5 bases). The CDR3 runs 14 residues. V lost 5 bases and J lost 4, with 14 bases in between. Germline CDR1 reads SQVTM; CDR2 reads ANQGSEA. The CDR3, as DNA: TGCAGCGTTCAAACAGGTTTCTTTAATGAAAAACTGTTTTTT. Amino acid sequence: CSVQTGFFNEKLFF.

J is TRBJ2-7 and V is TRBV18; the D gene is possibly TRBD2 (5 bases). There are 13 residues in the CDR3. Trimming shortened V by 4 bases and J by 7 bases, and 14 bases separated the two germline ends. In germline, CDR1 is KGHSH, CDR2 LQKENI. Here the CDR3 reads CASSLSRRDEQYV. In DNA form, the CDR3 reads TGTGCCAGCTCACTTAGCCGCCGGGATGAGCAGTACGTC.

The chain uses TRBV11-2 and TRBJ2-1; 9 bases are shared with TRBD1. Trimming at V came to 4 bases and at J to 0 bases, leaving 13 bases not matched to a gene. Germline-derived CDR1 and CDR2 are SGHAT and FQNNGV. CDR3 length equals 19 residues. CDR3 sequence: CASSSPSGQGVSSYNEQFF. For the CDR3, the DNA is TGTGCCAGCAGCTCGCCGTCGGGACAGGGCGTTAGCTCCTACAATGAGCAGTTCTTC.

This sequence joins TRBV11-3 and TRBJ1-2; tentative D call: TRBD1 (6 bases). There are 16 residues in the CDR3. The V and J ends lost 5 bases and 0 bases respectively, with 16 bases between them. Germline loops: CDR1 SGHNT, CDR2 YENEEA. This CDR3 is CASSQAGAVTNYGYTF. In DNA, the CDR3 is TGTGCCAGCAGCCAAGCGGGGGCAGTGACTAACTATGGCTACACCTTC.

The table lists this clone with a count of one. The chain combines TRBV18 with TRBJ2-1; 8 nucleotides agree with TRBD1. Germline CDR1 reads KGHSH; CDR2 reads LQKENI. CDR3 length equals 15 residues. With 3 bases clipped from V and 2 bases from J, the junction kept 3 bases outside the gene matches. The CDR3 region is CASSPSQGAYNEQFF. CDR3 nucleotide sequence: TGTGCCAGCTCACCGTCACAGGGGGCCTACAATGAGCAGTTCTTC. The full variable domain, completed using reference TRBV18 and TRBJ2-1, is NAGVMQNPRHLVRRRGQEARLRCSPMKGHSHVYWYRQLPEEGLKFMVYLQKENIIDESGMPKERFSAEFPKEGPSILRIQQVVRGDSAAYFCASSPSQGAYNEQFFGPGTRLTVL.

The V gene is TRBV5-1, the J gene TRBJ2-2; D remains unclear. V lost 7 bases to trimming and J lost 6 bases, with 13 bases between them. The V gene's germline CDR1 is SGHRS and CDR2 YFSETQ. The CDR3 totals 13 residues. CDR3 region: CASAWPTAGELFF. CDR3 bases: TGCGCCAGCGCTTGGCCAACGGCCGGGGAGCTGTTTTTT.

The CDR3 bases are TGTGCCAGCAGCTTAGCTTATTATCGGGGGGTGAACACTGAAGCTTTCTTT. Translated: CASSLAYYRGVNTEAFF. The chain employs TRBV7-9 and TRBJ1-1; possible D gene TRBD1, 5 bases. The germline CDR1 and CDR2 sequences are SEHNR and FQNEAQ (reference sequence). This CDR3 is 17 amino acids long. With 0 bases removed from V and 0 bases from J, the gap between germline ends came to 14 bases.

The J gene is TRBJ2-2, the V gene TRBV7-9; a weak D match, TRBD1 (7 bases). The V end lost 4 bases, the J end lost 3 bases, and 18 bases lay between the germline ends. Looked up from germline, CDR1 is SEHNR and CDR2 is FQNEAQ (reference sequence). The CDR3 is 17 residues long. CDR3: CASSSKTGRTDTGELFF. CDR3 nucleotides: TGTGCCAGCAGCTCCAAGACAGGGAGGACGGACACCGGGGAGCTGTTTTTT.

The chain has TRBV6-7 and TRBJ1-4; TRBD1 aligns across 10 bases. TRBV6-7 is treated as an ORF (open reading frame) with a function not yet certain. V lost 6 bases, J lost 8 bases, and 9 bases stayed unmatched. This CDR3 has 15 residues. The CDR3 DNA is TGTGCCAGCAGGTTCCACTTGGGACAGGGGGAAAAACTGTTTTTT. It encodes CASRFHLGQGEKLFF.

The chain employs TRBV9 and TRBJ1-2, with D possibly being TRBD1 (5 bases). Trimming stripped 3 bases from V and 4 bases from J, with 19 bases between. The germline V gene encodes CDR1 SGDLS and CDR2 YYNGEE. This CDR3 contains 16 residues. The CDR3 loop is CASSGPGTVGAYGYTF. The CDR3, as DNA: TGTGCCAGCAGCGGACCGGGGACGGTTGGCGCCTATGGCTACACCTTC.

The chain links TRBV18 to TRBJ1-1, with 9 nucleotides matching TRBD1. V lost 5 bases and J lost 3; bases outside the gene matches: 7. CDR3 length: 15 amino acids. The germline CDR1 and CDR2 sequences are KGHSH and LQKENI. The CDR3 is CASSANRGLDTEAFF. The DNA of the CDR3 is TGTGCCAGCTCAGCAAACAGGGGGCTGGACACTGAAGCTTTCTTT.

Written as DNA, the CDR3 is TGTGCCAGCACTACACGGGCCGATTCCTACGAGCAGTACTTC. Residues: CASTTRADSYEQYF. The chain is built from TRBV7-3 and TRBJ2-7, with D hard to call. The CDR3 sequence is 14 residues long. Germline assignment: CDR1 SGHTA and CDR2 FQGTGA. The V gene lost 7 bases and the J gene lost 1 base, with 14 bases spanning the gap.

V usage is TRBV3-1 (or the pseudogene TRBV3-2) and J usage is TRBJ1-3; D perhaps matches TRBD1 (6 bases). The CDR3 loop spans 15 amino acids. The ends were cut back, 1 base at V and 4 bases at J, with 11 bases in the middle. The germline gives CDR1 LGHDT, CDR2 YNNKEL (reference sequence). CDR3 sequence: CASSQGPQGGNTIYF. For the CDR3, the DNA is TGTGCCAGCAGCCAAGGTCCACAGGGAGGAAACACCATATATTTT.